Sequencing of this T cell receptor beta chain was carried out in a study of vaccination effects on CD4 cells after COVID-19. General observations from the study: Spike-reactive clones present post-vaccine in convalescents were predominantly new vaccine-induced clones.

With roughly nine days of culture completed, CD4+ T cells were isolated. Sometime from March through December 2020, the person acquired a SARS-CoV-2 infection that PCR confirmed. A remark on this clone: Its antigen is currently unknown.

Repertoires were generated with immunoSEQ multiplex PCR, while TCRdb's copy carries only in-frame clones and drops some. The data show approximately 60,000 clones, with about 72% seen just once and approximately 24% held by the top ten. The clonotype comes from a human donor who had a prior SARS-CoV-2 infection. This specimen consisted of CD4+ T cells from PBMCs cultured without peptide, obtained before COVID-19 vaccination.

CDR3 nucleotides: TGTGCCAGCTCACCCGCCCCCGGTGAGACCCAGTACTTC. Translated, it gives CASSPAPGETQYF. V usage is TRBV18 and J usage is TRBJ2-5; D ambiguous. V lost 3 bases and J 5 bases, leaving 10 bases between the germline ends. Germline CDR1 and CDR2: KGHSH and LQKENI. The CDR3 covers 13 residues.